This TCR beta chain was sequenced in a study of shared clonotypes between healthy human individuals (dated by TCRdb to 2020 to 2022). About the full investigation: A few men and two women, aged 18 to 49 years, made up the cohort. The study deeply sequenced blood TCR repertoires of about 5 healthy adults to estimate repertoire size and the extent of clonotype sharing between individuals. Each donor's leukapheresis produced roughly between about 0.9 and 9.5 billion PBMCs. Per donor, three plates each were used for CD4 naive and CD4 memory, two for CD8 naive, and one for CD8 memory. To increase sequencing depth and limit assay-specific biases, different laboratories used diverse techniques to prepare libraries and sequence TCR repertoires.

Using the deep immunoSEQ assay, multiplex PCR amplified TCR CDR3 regions from genomic DNA. For each cell subset, the extracted genomic DNA was distributed evenly across all wells of several immunoSEQ 96-well plates, and each plate served as one replicate. Each replicate PCR for sorted subsets received about 210 ng genomic DNA, equal to about 30,000 T cell genomes. Purified libraries were quantified with a Qubit 3.0 fluorometer, sized on a Bioanalyzer 2100, and re-quantified with the KAPA Library Quantification kit. Every immunoSEQ 96-well plate was sequenced on a separate single-read 150-cycle Illumina NextSeq 550 flow cell. The study's processing was this. The immunoSEQ output contained only junctional sequences without quality scores, so filtering could not match that applied to full-length reads. To assign V/J genes and CDR3, sequences were annotated against IMGT germline references using PyIR, a Python wrapper for IgBLAST v1.9. Reads were removed for weak V/J assignments (E-value above 1e-6), missing CDR3, stop codons, out-of-frame junctions, or ambiguous translated residues. V3J clonotypes were defined as sequences sharing an identical inferred V gene, J gene, and CDR3 amino acid sequence. Percentage overlap between repertoires was calculated by dividing the number of shared unique clonotypes by the size of the smaller repertoire. Three approaches were used to assess repertoire richness: RTK rarefaction, the Chao1 estimator, and Recon v2.1 estimates of unobserved clonotypes. Generation probabilities for all TCRbeta clonotypes obtained by the gDNA method from a few donors were computed using OLGA. TCRdb took this table from immuneACCESS and kept in-frame rearrangements with V and J called. Such tables lack part of the clones; where checked against another copy, unresolved V genes explain under half of the gap, and the rest is unexplained. V and J calls and clone size are as listed in that table; D and trimming were resolved from the DNA. This sample has 950,000 to 1,300,000 clones in its table, and about 77% of those were observed once. The ten top clones hold around 1.4% of the sample.

The CDR3 contains 17 residues, cysteine and phenylalanine counted. Only the CDR3 part of the read is kept: 51 bases, read in frame from the first base. For CDR1 and CDR2, the germline V gene lists MRHNA and SNTAGT. Here V drops 2 bases and J drops 2 bases, and the junction holds 3 bases not matched to any gene. What the authors observed across the whole study: Higher generation probabilities were observed for clonotypes shared by all four sorted-subset donors than for non-shared clonotypes. Because the study included only a small number of donors, the genetic and exposure-history diversity represented was limited. Only blood was sampled, and tissue TCR repertoires likely differ from those in blood. Estimated clonotype richness was generally larger for naive than for memory subsets. Across four donors, about 5.2% of naive CD4, roughly 3.3% of naive CD8, 2% to 2.5% of memory CD4, and about 0.44% of memory CD8 clonotypes were shared. Pairwise subsampling led to the expectation that sequencing depth would affect the degree of clonotype sharing among donors. Even with the large sequencing depth, rarefaction of the sorted-subset datasets indicated that sequencing was incomplete.

Donors were healthy HIV-negative adults with no recently reported acute infections or vaccinations. Every donor was a Caucasian adult living in Nashville, Tennessee, USA. Magnetic negative selection was used to enrich CD4+ T cells, after which naive cells were positively selected on CD45RA and the negative fraction became the memory subset. Blood was collected by leukapheresis, and PBMCs were isolated by Ficoll-Histopaque density gradient centrifugation and then cryopreserved in liquid nitrogen vapor phase. Analytical flow cytometry was used to check the purity and quantity of each magnetically sorted T cell population. Each sorted fraction had its genomic DNA isolated and then quantified by UV absorbance on a Nanodrop 2000c. With respect to this clone: It lacks a known antigen. The input lacks base qualities; no much larger clone sits a single base away.

What was sequenced was memory CD4+ T cells sorted from blood. The label giving this sample's cell subset or site can be read as: CD45RA-negative fraction. The chain joins TRBV6-4 to TRBJ2-5, and TRBD2 aligns with 15 junction nucleotides. This sequence originates from a man aged 18 to 30 in good health. CDR3 protein: CASSDGTSGGTQETQYF. The DNA reads as follows: TGTGCCAGCAGTGACGGGACTAGCGGGGGGACTCAAGAGACCCAGTACTTC.